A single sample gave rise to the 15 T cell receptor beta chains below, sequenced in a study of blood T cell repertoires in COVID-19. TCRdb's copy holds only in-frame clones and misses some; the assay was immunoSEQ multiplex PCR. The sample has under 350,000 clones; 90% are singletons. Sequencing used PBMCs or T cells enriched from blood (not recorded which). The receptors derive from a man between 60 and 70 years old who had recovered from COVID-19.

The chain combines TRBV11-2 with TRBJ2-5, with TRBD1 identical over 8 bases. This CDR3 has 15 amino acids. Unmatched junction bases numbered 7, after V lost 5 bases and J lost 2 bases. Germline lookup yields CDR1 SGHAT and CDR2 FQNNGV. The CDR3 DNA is TGTGCCAGCAGCGTCGGACAGGGACGTCAAGAGACCCAGTACTTC. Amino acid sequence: CASSVGQGRQETQYF.

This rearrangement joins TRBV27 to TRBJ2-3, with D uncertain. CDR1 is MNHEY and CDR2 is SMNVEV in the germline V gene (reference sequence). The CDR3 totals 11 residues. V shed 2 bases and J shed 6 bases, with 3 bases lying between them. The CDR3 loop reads CASSLRDTQYF. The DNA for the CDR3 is TGTGCCAGCAGTTTACGTGATACGCAGTATTTT.

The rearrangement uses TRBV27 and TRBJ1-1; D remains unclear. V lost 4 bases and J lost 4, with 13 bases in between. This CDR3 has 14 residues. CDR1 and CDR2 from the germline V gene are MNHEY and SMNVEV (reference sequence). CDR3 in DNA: TGTGCCAGCAGTTCCCTTCTGGCGGGCACTGAAGCTTTCTTT. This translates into CASSSLLAGTEAFF.

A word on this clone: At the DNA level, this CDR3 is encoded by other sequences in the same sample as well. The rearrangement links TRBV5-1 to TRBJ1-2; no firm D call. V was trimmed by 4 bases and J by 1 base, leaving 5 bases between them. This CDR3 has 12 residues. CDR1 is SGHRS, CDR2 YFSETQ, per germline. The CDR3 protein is CASSNSNYGYTF. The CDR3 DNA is TGCGCCAGCAGCAACAGTAACTATGGCTACACCTTC.

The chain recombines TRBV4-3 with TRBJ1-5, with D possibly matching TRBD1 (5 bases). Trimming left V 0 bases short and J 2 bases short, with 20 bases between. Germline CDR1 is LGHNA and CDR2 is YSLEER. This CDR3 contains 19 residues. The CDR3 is CASSQDPPRQGWGNQPQHF. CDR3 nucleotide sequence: TGCGCCAGCAGCCAAGACCCCCCGAGGCAGGGTTGGGGCAATCAGCCCCAGCATTTT.

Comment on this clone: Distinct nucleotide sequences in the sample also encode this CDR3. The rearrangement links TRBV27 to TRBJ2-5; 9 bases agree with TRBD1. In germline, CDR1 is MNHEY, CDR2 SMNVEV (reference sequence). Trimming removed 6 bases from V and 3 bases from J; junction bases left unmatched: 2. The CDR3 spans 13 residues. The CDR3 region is CASRGQGEETQYF. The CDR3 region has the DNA TGTGCCAGCAGGGGACAGGGTGAAGAGACCCAGTACTTC.

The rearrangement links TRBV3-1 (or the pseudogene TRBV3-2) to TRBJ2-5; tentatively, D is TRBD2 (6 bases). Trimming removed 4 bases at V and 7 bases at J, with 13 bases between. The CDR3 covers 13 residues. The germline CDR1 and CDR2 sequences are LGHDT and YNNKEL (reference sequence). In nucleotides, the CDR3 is TGTGCCAGCAGCCTCAGGGAGGCGGGGACCCAGTACTTC. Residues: CASSLREAGTQYF.

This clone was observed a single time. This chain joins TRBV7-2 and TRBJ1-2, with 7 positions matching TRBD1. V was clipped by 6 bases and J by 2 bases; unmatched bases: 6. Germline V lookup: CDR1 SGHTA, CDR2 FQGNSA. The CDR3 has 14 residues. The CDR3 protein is CASSLRGRNYGYTF. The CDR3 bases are TGTGCCAGCAGTCTAAGGGGGCGGAACTATGGCTACACCTTC.

DNA of the CDR3: TGTGCCAGCAGCGCGCAGACTGTTAGCACAGATACGCAGTATTTT. The encoded protein is CASSAQTVSTDTQYF. The rearrangement uses TRBV9 and TRBJ2-3; no clear D. Trimming left V 3 bases short and J 0 bases short, with 11 bases between. There are 15 residues in the CDR3. CDR1 is SGDLS and CDR2 is YYNGEE in the germline V gene.

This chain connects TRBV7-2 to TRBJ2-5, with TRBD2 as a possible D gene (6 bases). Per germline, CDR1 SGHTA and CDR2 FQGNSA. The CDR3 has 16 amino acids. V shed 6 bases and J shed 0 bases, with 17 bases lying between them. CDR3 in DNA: TGTGCCAGCAGTGCGCGCATTGCGGGGTACCAAGAGACCCAGTACTTC. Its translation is CASSARIAGYQETQYF.

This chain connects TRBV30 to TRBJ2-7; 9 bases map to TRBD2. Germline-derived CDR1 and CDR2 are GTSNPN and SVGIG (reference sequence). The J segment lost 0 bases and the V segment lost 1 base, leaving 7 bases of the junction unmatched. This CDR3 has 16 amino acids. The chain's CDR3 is CAWSGQSGGSSYEQYF. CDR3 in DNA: TGTGCCTGGAGTGGACAAAGCGGGGGGAGCTCCTACGAGCAGTACTTC.

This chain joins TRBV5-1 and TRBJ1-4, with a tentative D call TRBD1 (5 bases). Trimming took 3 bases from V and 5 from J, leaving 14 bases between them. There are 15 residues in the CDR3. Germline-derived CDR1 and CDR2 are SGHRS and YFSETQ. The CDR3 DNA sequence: TGCGCCAGCAGCTGGAGCATGGCAGGGAATGAAAAACTGTTTTTT. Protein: CASSWSMAGNEKLFF.

The CDR3 DNA sequence: TGTGCCAGCAGTTTACGGACAGGGGTCTGGGAAAAACTGTTTTTT. It yields the protein CASSLRTGVWEKLFF. The chain has TRBV28 and TRBJ1-4; TRBD1 matches 9 bases. Germline V lookup: CDR1 MDHEN, CDR2 SYDVKM. The V and J ends lost 2 bases and 8 bases, in that order; junction bases with no gene match: 6. This CDR3 contains 15 residues.

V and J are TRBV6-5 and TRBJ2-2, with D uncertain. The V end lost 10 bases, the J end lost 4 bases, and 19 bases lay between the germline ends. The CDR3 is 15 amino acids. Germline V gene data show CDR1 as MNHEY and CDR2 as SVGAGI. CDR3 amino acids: CATNLLRQPTGELFF. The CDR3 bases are TGTGCCACGAATCTCTTGCGGCAGCCCACCGGGGAGCTGTTTTTT.

CDR3 amino acids: CASRSRDTYNEQFF. As DNA, the CDR3 is TGTGCCAGCAGGAGCCGGGACACCTACAATGAGCAGTTCTTC. The J gene is TRBJ2-1, the V gene TRBV5-5, with a tentative D call TRBD1 (6 bases). V lost 5 bases and J lost 2, with 11 bases in between. CDR3 size: 14 residues. Germline V gene lookup returns CDR1 SGHKS and CDR2 YYEKEE (reference sequence). The variable domain in full, with the rest retrieved from reference TRBV5-5 and TRBJ2-1, is DAGVTQSPTHLIKTRGQQVTLRCSPISGHKSVSWYQQVLGQGPQFIFQYYEKEERGRGNFPDRFSARQFPNYSSELNVNALLLGDSALYLCASRSRDTYNEQFFGPGTRLTVL.